Listed below are T cell receptor beta chains from one sample, sequenced in a study of cytomegalovirus exposure and HLA in healthy donors. Sequencing was performed with immunoSEQ multiplex PCR; in TCRdb, only in-frame clones are kept and a portion is missing. The data hold around 130,000 clones, with 75% to 85% observed a single time. The source material was PBMCs. These receptor sequences come from a man aged 18 to 30 in good health and CMV-seronegative. The CDR3 runs from the conserved cysteine through the conserved F or W. The D gene is left open where the match is weak. Some rows mark clone size as missing; the rest say once, few, many or name a class of expanded clone.

length | J | D | size | V | CDR3 | DNA
16 | TRBJ2-7 | TRBD2 | few | TRBV4-3 | CASSQEFGRAAYEQYF | TGCGCCAGCAGCCAAGAGTTCGGGAGGGCCGCCTACGAGCAGTACTTC
14 | TRBJ2-7 | TRBD2 | - | TRBV6-5 | CASTLAGVSHEQYF | TGTGCCAGCACCCTAGCGGGAGTCTCCCACGAGCAGTACTTC
13 | TRBJ1-2 | - | few | TRBV7-2 | CASSPDSSYGYTF | TGTGCCAGCAGCCCCGACAGCTCCTATGGCTACACCTTC
18 | TRBJ2-5 | - | once | TRBV30 | CAWSVPLRAGVQKETQYF | TGTGCCTGGAGTGTGCCCTTAAGAGCGGGCGTACAAAAAGAGACCCAGTACTTC
15 | TRBJ2-1 | TRBD2 | - | TRBV7-8 | CASSLRGRDYNEQFF | TGTGCCAGCAGCTTACGCGGGAGGGACTACAATGAGCAGTTCTTC
13 | TRBJ1-1 | - | - | TRBV15 | CATRDGQGGTAFF | TGTGCCACCCGCGATGGGCAGGGTGGTACAGCTTTCTTT
16 | TRBJ1-3 | - | - | TRBV10-1 | CASSDVPGDSGNTIYF | TGCGCCAGCAGTGACGTCCCGGGAGACTCTGGAAACACCATATATTTT
15 | TRBJ2-2 | TRBD2 | - | TRBV10-2 | CASSEMGLASGELFF | TGCGCCAGCAGTGAGATGGGACTAGCTTCCGGGGAGCTGTTTTTT
15 | TRBJ2-1 | TRBD2 | - | TRBV7-9 | CASRNGASGSSEQFF | TGTGCCAGCAGGAATGGGGCTAGCGGGAGTAGTGAGCAGTTCTTC
14 | TRBJ1-3 | TRBD1 | - | TRBV9 | CASTTGQPRATIYF | TGTGCCAGCACCACGGGACAGCCCCGGGCCACCATATATTTT
16 | TRBJ1-1 | TRBD1 | - | TRBV7-3 | CASSTGQSRGDTEAFF | TGTGCCAGCAGCACGGGACAGTCCCGCGGGGACACTGAAGCTTTCTTT
14 | TRBJ2-7 | - | - | TRBV5-5 | CASSPSTQGMEQYF | TGTGCCAGCAGCCCGTCAACGCAGGGTATGGAGCAGTACTTC
13 | TRBJ1-5 | - | - | TRBV6-5 | CASTLSVNQPQHF | TGTGCCAGCACCCTCTCCGTCAATCAGCCCCAGCATTTT
16 | TRBJ2-1 | TRBD2 | once | TRBV28 | CASSTTSGISYNEQFF | TGTGCCAGCAGCACGACTAGCGGTATCTCCTACAATGAGCAGTTCTTC
14 | TRBJ2-1 | - | - | TRBV19 | CASKALSSNDEQFF | TGTGCCAGTAAGGCACTAAGCTCAAACGATGAGCAGTTCTTC
15 | TRBJ1-1 | - | few | TRBV4-1 | CASSPTGTTNTEAFF | TGCGCCAGCAGCCCGACGGGAACGACGAACACTGAAGCTTTCTTT
15 | TRBJ2-7 | TRBD2 | - | TRBV2 | CASKRREVSSYEQYF | TGTGCCAGCAAGCGGCGGGAGGTGAGCTCCTACGAGCAGTACTTC
13 | TRBJ2-1 | - | - | TRBV30 | CALEGGGSNEQFF | TGTGCCTTGGAGGGGGGGGGAAGCAATGAGCAGTTCTTC
14 | TRBJ2-3 | - | - | TRBV7-3 | CASSQDSPPDTQYF | TGTGCCAGCAGTCAGGACTCCCCCCCAGATACGCAGTATTTT
12 | TRBJ1-5 | - | - | TRBV6-6 | CASSYSVAAQHF | TGTGCCAGCAGTTACTCGGTGGCGGCCCAGCATTTT
13 | TRBJ1-1 | - | few | TRBV30 | CAWSGGGWSEAFF | TGTGCCTGGAGTGGGGGAGGGTGGAGTGAAGCTTTCTTT
17 | TRBJ2-1 | TRBD2 | few | TRBV4-3 | CASSQGGSGRSYNEQFF | TGCGCCAGCAGCCAAGGGGGTAGCGGGAGATCCTACAATGAGCAGTTCTTC